This paragraph reports one TCR beta chain. The antigen is not known. Here immunoSEQ multiplex PCR was the method, and the copy in TCRdb shows in-frame clones only, minus some. The profile shows some 650,000 clones, approximately 97% of them singletons. Participating donors were healthy, HIV-negative adults free of recent acute infections or vaccinations. The source of the sample is a study of shared clonotypes between healthy human individuals. Broader study findings: Although depth was large, rarefaction showed that sequencing of the sorted subsets was incomplete.

Trimming pared 6 bases from V and 3 bases from J, leaving 10 bases between. The CDR3 loop spans 13 amino acids. Germline V gene sequence: CDR1 MNHEY, CDR2 SMNVEV (reference sequence). The rearrangement links TRBV27 to TRBJ2-3; the D gene is possibly TRBD1 (5 bases). Sample: naive CD4+ T cells sorted from blood. Regarding subset: CD45RA+ positively selected. This TCR came from a woman in her thirties in good health. The CDR3 DNA reads as TGTGCCAGCAGGCAGGCAGGGACAGATACGCAGTATTTT. This sequence encodes CASRQAGTDTQYF.